Sequencing of this T cell receptor (beta chain) was carried out in a study of follicular helper T cells after annual influenza vaccination. Indicated time point: 2014-2015 season, pre-vaccination. Profiling relied on immunoSEQ multiplex PCR, and the TCRdb table lists in-frame clones only, not all of them. The sample contains around 10,000 clones, 70% to 85% of which appear only once. The CDR3 length is 16 residues. Trimming left V 5 bases short and J 0 bases short, with 15 bases between. Looked up from germline, CDR1 is SGHTA and CDR2 is FQGTGA. The receptor was isolated from an adult who received the influenza vaccine. This specimen consisted of CXCR5- memory CD4+ T cells sorted from blood, obtained on the day of influenza vaccination. The J gene is TRBJ2-3, the V gene TRBV7-3; unclear D gene. The CDR3 DNA reads as TGTGCCAGCAGCCTAGGCAGGTCTACTAGCACAGATACGCAGTATTTT. Its protein is CASSLGRSTSTDTQYF.